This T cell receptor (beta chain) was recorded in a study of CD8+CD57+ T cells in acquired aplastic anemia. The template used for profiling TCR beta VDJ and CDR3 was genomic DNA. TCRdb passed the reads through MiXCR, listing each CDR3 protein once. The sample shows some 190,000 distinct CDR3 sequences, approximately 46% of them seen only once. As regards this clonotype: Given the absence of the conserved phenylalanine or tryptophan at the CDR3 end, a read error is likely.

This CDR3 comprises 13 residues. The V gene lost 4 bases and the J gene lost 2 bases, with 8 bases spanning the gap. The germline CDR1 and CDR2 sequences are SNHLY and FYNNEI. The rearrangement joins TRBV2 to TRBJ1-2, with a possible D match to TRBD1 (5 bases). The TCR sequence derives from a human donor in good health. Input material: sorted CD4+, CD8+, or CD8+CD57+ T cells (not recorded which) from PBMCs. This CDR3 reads CASSGGENYGYTS. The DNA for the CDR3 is TGTGCCAGCAGTGGGGGGGAGAACTATGGCTACACCTCT.